A selection of T cell receptor beta chains follows, all from one sample in a study of cytomegalovirus exposure and HLA in healthy donors. The repertoire was sequenced with immunoSEQ multiplex PCR; TCRdb's copy has only in-frame clones and lacks some. The sample has under 200,000 clones; nearly 90% are singletons. Input material: PBMCs. Receptor source: a man between 18 and 29 years old in good health and CMV-seropositive. CDR3s include the opening cysteine and the closing phenylalanine or tryptophan. Fields, in order: J gene, clone size, V gene, D gene, CDR3 protein, CDR3 DNA. D genes are given only for firm matches. Rows give clone size only sometimes, using once, few, many, or a class for an expanded clone.

TRBJ1-1,-,TRBV5-5,-,CASSLVFWGVNTEAFF,TGTGCCAGCAGCTTGGTATTCTGGGGGGTGAACACTGAAGCTTTCTTT
TRBJ1-1,-,TRBV7-3,-,CASKAGVNTEAFF,TGTGCCAGCAAGGCAGGGGTGAACACTGAAGCTTTCTTT
TRBJ2-3,once,TRBV10-3,TRBD2,CATSGRSTDTQYF,TGTGCCACCTCCGGGAGGAGCACAGATACGCAGTATTTT
TRBJ1-4,-,TRBV30,-,CAWTPQNEKLFF,TGTGCCTGGACCCCACAGAATGAAAAACTGTTTTTT
TRBJ1-4,-,TRBV9,TRBD1,CASSVRTGQDEKLFF,TGTGCCAGCAGCGTCCGGACAGGGCAAGATGAAAAACTGTTTTTT
TRBJ2-7,-,TRBV11-3,TRBD2,CASSLGLAGSFAAYEQYF,TGTGCCAGCAGCCTCGGACTAGCGGGTTCGTTCGCCGCCTACGAGCAGTACTTC
TRBJ1-1,-,TRBV28,-,CASRLKDRGTEAFF,TGTGCCAGCAGACTTAAAGACAGAGGCACTGAAGCTTTCTTT
TRBJ1-1,-,TRBV11-1,TRBD1,CASSLSLAGGHMNTEAFF,TGTGCCAGCAGCTTAAGTTTGGCAGGGGGCCACATGAACACTGAAGCTTTCTTT
TRBJ2-5,-,TRBV18,TRBD2,CASSLSPGLAGETQYF,TGTGCCAGCTCACTCTCTCCGGGACTAGCGGGAGAGACCCAGTACTTC
TRBJ2-7,-,TRBV27,TRBD2,CASSLLSGIYEQYF,TGTGCCAGCAGTTTACTTAGCGGGATATACGAGCAGTACTTC
TRBJ1-5,-,TRBV5-1,-,CASSLSGGNQPQHF,TGCGCCAGCAGCTTATCAGGGGGCAATCAGCCCCAGCATTTT
TRBJ2-2,-,TRBV30,-,CAWSVRLTGELFF,TGTGCCTGGAGTGTCAGGTTAACCGGGGAGCTGTTTTTT
TRBJ2-5,-,TRBV2,-,CASSGRQFQETQYF,TGTGCCAGCAGTGGCAGACAGTTCCAAGAGACCCAGTACTTC
TRBJ1-2,-,TRBV27,TRBD1,CASTTSGTGGYGYTF,TGTGCCAGCACTACATCCGGGACAGGGGGTTATGGCTACACCTTC
TRBJ2-5,-,TRBV5-1,TRBD2,CASSLGLAGTDETQYF,TGCGCCAGCAGCCTGGGACTAGCGGGAACGGATGAGACCCAGTACTTC
TRBJ2-5,-,TRBV7-9,-,CASSLAWQGLETQYF,TGTGCCAGCAGCTTAGCCTGGCAGGGTTTAGAGACCCAGTACTTC
TRBJ2-7,once,TRBV5-5,TRBD1,CASSLVADRASHEQYF,TGTGCCAGCAGCTTGGTGGCGGACAGGGCATCCCACGAGCAGTACTTC
TRBJ2-5,-,TRBV21-1,-,CASSKTTRQGPQETQYF,TGTGCCAGCAGCAAAACGACGAGACAGGGACCGCAAGAGACCCAGTACTTC
TRBJ2-7,-,TRBV6-6,-,CAGADNTYEQYF,TGTGCCGGCGCAGACAACACCTACGAGCAGTACTTC
TRBJ1-2,-,TRBV6-5,TRBD1,CASSYRRQGGDYGYTF,TGTGCCAGCAGTTACCGCCGACAGGGGGGCGACTATGGCTACACCTTC
TRBJ2-5,-,TRBV29-1,-,CSVEFSEETQYF,TGCAGCGTTGAATTTAGTGAAGAGACCCAGTACTTC
TRBJ2-3,-,TRBV2,TRBD2,CASSLAASGSATQYF,TGTGCCAGCAGTCTCGCGGCTAGCGGGAGTGCTACGCAGTATTTT
TRBJ1-5,-,TRBV2,TRBD1,CASTGTGNNQPQHF,TGTGCCAGCACCGGGACAGGCAACAATCAGCCCCAGCATTTT
TRBJ2-6,-,TRBV6-1,-,CASSDADSALPPGANVLTF,TGTGCCAGCAGTGATGCGGACAGTGCCCTTCCGCCTGGGGCCAACGTCCTGACTTTC
TRBJ1-2,-,TRBV28,TRBD1,CASSFPGQGGGYTF,TGTGCCAGCAGTTTCCCCGGACAGGGCGGAGGCTACACCTTC
TRBJ2-5,-,TRBV7-8,TRBD2,CASSRRAGSGEETQYF,TGTGCCAGCAGCAGAAGAGCGGGATCAGGAGAAGAGACCCAGTACTTC
TRBJ1-3,-,TRBV11-2,-,CASSSYRGAFDGNTIYF,TGTGCCAGCAGCTCTTACCGTGGGGCATTTGATGGAAACACCATATATTTT
TRBJ1-3,-,TRBV14,-,CASSAVRREGTIYF,TGTGCCAGCAGCGCTGTCCGGCGGGAAGGGACCATATATTTT
TRBJ2-5,-,TRBV29-1,TRBD1,CSVVGTGGVGETQYF,TGCAGCGTTGTGGGGACAGGAGGGGTAGGGGAGACCCAGTACTTC
TRBJ2-7,-,TRBV27,-,CASSFGSRYEQYF,TGTGCCAGCAGTTTTGGGAGTCGCTACGAGCAGTACTTC
TRBJ2-7,once,TRBV7-6,TRBD1,CASSLVKEGGPGQGLFSPF,TGTGCCAGCAGCTTAGTTAAAGAAGGGGGACCGGGACAGGGGCTCTTCTCGCCCTTC
TRBJ2-3,once,TRBV29-1,-,CSVKGQTTDTQYF,TGCAGCGTGAAGGGGCAGACCACAGATACGCAGTATTTT
TRBJ1-4,-,TRBV4-1,TRBD1,CASRRTGLSEKLFF,TGCGCCAGCAGGCGGACAGGGCTTAGTGAAAAACTGTTTTTT
TRBJ2-3,few,TRBV7-9,TRBD1,CASSYGQGTDTQYF,TGTGCCAGCAGCTACGGACAGGGGACAGATACGCAGTATTTT
TRBJ2-2,-,TRBV28,TRBD2,CASSLVGTSGRSGELFF,TGTGCCAGCAGTTTAGTCGGGACTAGCGGGAGGTCCGGGGAGCTGTTTTTT
TRBJ2-2,-,TRBV6-5,TRBD1,CASRSGGADTGELFF,TGTGCCAGCAGATCAGGGGGCGCGGACACCGGGGAGCTGTTTTTT
TRBJ2-7,few,TRBV2,-,CASTPRAVGYEQYF,TGTGCCAGCACTCCGAGGGCGGTCGGCTACGAGCAGTACTTC
TRBJ2-3,-,TRBV6-6,TRBD2,CASRNSGSNHNTQYF,TGTGCCAGCAGAAATAGCGGGAGTAACCACAATACGCAGTATTTT
TRBJ2-7,-,TRBV5-1,TRBD1,CASSLAESGGYEQYF,TGCGCCAGCAGCTTGGCCGAATCAGGGGGCTACGAGCAGTACTTC
TRBJ2-1,-,TRBV7-9,-,CASSLGAGIDNEQFF,TGTGCCAGCAGCTTAGGGGCGGGAATCGACAATGAGCAGTTCTTC
TRBJ1-5,-,TRBV4-2,-,CASSQETGTSNQPQHF,TGTGCCAGCAGCCAAGAAACAGGAACTAGCAATCAGCCCCAGCATTTT
TRBJ2-1,-,TRBV6-1,-,CASSESTPGLDEQFF,TGTGCCAGCAGTGAATCGACACCGGGACTCGATGAGCAGTTCTTC
TRBJ1-4,-,TRBV10-2,-,CASSDASATNEKLFF,TGCGCCAGCAGTGATGCGAGCGCAACTAATGAAAAACTGTTTTTT
TRBJ1-2,once,TRBV25-1,TRBD1,CASSENRGSHYGYTF,TGTGCCAGCAGTGAGAACAGGGGGAGTCACTATGGCTACACCTTC
TRBJ2-1,-,TRBV5-1,TRBD2,CASSLRERDSYNEQFF,TGCGCCAGCAGCTTAAGAGAGCGGGATAGCTACAATGAGCAGTTCTTC
TRBJ1-3,-,TRBV19,TRBD1,CASSPRQGTSGNTIYF,TGTGCCAGTAGTCCCCGACAGGGAACTTCTGGAAACACCATATATTTT
TRBJ2-1,-,TRBV18,TRBD2,CASSPPGTRTTSYNEQFF,TGTGCCAGCTCACCTCCCGGGACTAGGACGACCTCCTACAATGAGCAGTTCTTC
TRBJ2-5,few,TRBV11-1,TRBD2,CASSLAGGTETQYF,TGTGCCAGCAGCTTAGCGGGAGGGACGGAGACCCAGTACTTC
TRBJ2-1,-,TRBV18,TRBD2,CASSPRASGDGEQFF,TGTGCCAGCTCACCACGGGCTAGCGGGGACGGTGAGCAGTTCTTC
TRBJ2-2,-,TRBV11-3,-,CASRGVNTGELFF,TGTGCCAGCAGAGGAGTGAACACCGGGGAGCTGTTTTTT
TRBJ2-5,-,TRBV30,-,CAWTGWLEETQYF,TGTGCCTGGACGGGGTGGTTGGAGGAGACCCAGTACTTC
TRBJ2-1,-,TRBV11-2,-,CASSLVSNEQFF,TGTGCCAGCAGCTTAGTGAGCAATGAGCAGTTCTTC